The entry below gives a single T cell receptor beta chain sequence along with its context. Repertoires were generated with immunoSEQ multiplex PCR, while TCRdb's copy carries only in-frame clones and drops some. The sample lists millions of clones; over 85% were seen once. These data belong to a study of shared clonotypes between healthy human individuals. This receptor was obtained from a man aged 18 to 29 in good health. The sample was naive CD4+ T cells sorted from blood. Subset here: CD45RA+ positively selected.

CDR3: CASSLGQGAFF. The CDR3 DNA reads TGTGCCAGCAGTTTAGGGCAGGGAGCTTTCTTT. The chain joins TRBV28 to TRBJ1-1; D might be TRBD1 (5 bases). The length of the CDR3 is 11 residues. Deletions cut 2 bases from V and 10 bases from J, with 8 bases between. Germline lookup yields CDR1 MDHEN and CDR2 SYDVKM.